A selection of T cell receptor beta chains follows, all from one sample in a study of T cells in Graves' hyperthyroidism and ophthalmopathy. Via MiXCR, TCRdb re-called the multiplex PCR reads, giving one row per CDR3 protein. Here the sample spans approximately 640,000 distinct CDR3 sequences, about 45% being singletons. Specimen: peripheral blood or thyroid tissue (not recorded which). These receptors came from an adult man with Graves' disease, either hyperthyroidism or ophthalmopathy (not recorded which). CDR3s include the opening cysteine and the closing phenylalanine or tryptophan. The order of the fields is CDR3 DNA, CDR3 protein, V gene, J gene, clone size, D gene. A D gene is named only where the DNA matches it firmly. Expanded clones are given a class, and other clones once, few, many or no size at all.

cdr3_nt: TGTGCCAGCAGCCACCGGACGGGAGTCTATGGCTACACCTTC
cdr3_aa: CASSHRTGVYGYTF
v_call: TRBV7-9
j_call: TRBJ1-2
clone_size: many
d_call: .

cdr3_nt: TGCAGCGTTGAGGATCAGGGATCTAACTATGGCTACACCTTC
cdr3_aa: CSVEDQGSNYGYTF
v_call: TRBV29-1
j_call: TRBJ1-2
clone_size: many
d_call: .

cdr3_nt: TGTGCCAGCAGTGAAGCTGGGGGGGACCAAGAGACCCAGTACTTC
cdr3_aa: CASSEAGGDQETQYF
v_call: TRBV6-1
j_call: TRBJ2-5
clone_size: many
d_call: TRBD2

cdr3_nt: TGTGCCAGCTCACCAAGGGGGCTCGAGGAGCAGTACTTC
cdr3_aa: CASSPRGLEEQYF
v_call: TRBV18
j_call: TRBJ2-7
clone_size: .
d_call: TRBD1

cdr3_nt: TGTGCCAGCAGTTACCTGGACAGGGGTGAAAAACTGTTTTTT
cdr3_aa: CASSYLDRGEKLFF
v_call: TRBV6-5
j_call: TRBJ1-4
clone_size: .
d_call: TRBD1

cdr3_nt: TGTGCCAGCGGACAGGGTTATAGCAATCAGCCCCAGCATTTT
cdr3_aa: CASGQGYSNQPQHF
v_call: TRBV12-3/TRBV12-4
j_call: TRBJ1-5
clone_size: few
d_call: TRBD1

cdr3_nt: TGTGCCAGCAGTTTAGAAGGAAGCAACACTGAAGCTTTCTTT
cdr3_aa: CASSLEGSNTEAFF
v_call: TRBV12-3/TRBV12-4
j_call: TRBJ1-1
clone_size: few
d_call: .

cdr3_nt: TGTGCCAGTAGTTCCACAGGGGCCGTCTATGGCTACACCTTC
cdr3_aa: CASSSTGAVYGYTF
v_call: TRBV19
j_call: TRBJ1-2
clone_size: many
d_call: TRBD1

cdr3_nt: TGTGCCAGCAGCTTAGGGCAACCTAATCAGCCCCAGCATTTT
cdr3_aa: CASSLGQPNQPQHF
v_call: TRBV7-9
j_call: TRBJ1-5
clone_size: many
d_call: .

cdr3_nt: TGTGCCAGCAGTCCACAGGGACAGCCCCAGCATTTT
cdr3_aa: CASSPQGQPQHF
v_call: TRBV12-3/TRBV12-4
j_call: TRBJ1-5
clone_size: many
d_call: .

cdr3_nt: TGCAGCATTGGGGAAGGGTATGGCTACACCTTC
cdr3_aa: CSIGEGYGYTF
v_call: TRBV20-1
j_call: TRBJ1-2
clone_size: .
d_call: .

cdr3_nt: TGTGCCAGCCGACTAGATAACACCGGGGAGCTGTTTTTT
cdr3_aa: CASRLDNTGELFF
v_call: TRBV12-3/TRBV12-4
j_call: TRBJ2-2
clone_size: .
d_call: .

cdr3_nt: TGTGCCAGCAGCCCCCTCGACGGGTCAACTAATGAAAAACTGTTTTTT
cdr3_aa: CASSPLDGSTNEKLFF
v_call: TRBV7-9
j_call: TRBJ1-4
clone_size: few
d_call: .

cdr3_nt: TGTGCCAGCGGGGACAGCGAGATGTCGCAGTATTTT
cdr3_aa: CASGDSEMSQYF
v_call: TRBV2
j_call: TRBJ2-3
clone_size: few
d_call: TRBD1

cdr3_nt: TGTGCCAGCAGCTTAGGCAGCTTAGCTAACTATGGCTACACCTTC
cdr3_aa: CASSLGSLANYGYTF
v_call: TRBV7-6
j_call: TRBJ1-2
clone_size: .
d_call: .

cdr3_nt: TGTGCCAGCAGTGACAGGGTTGGTGGCTACACCTTC
cdr3_aa: CASSDRVGGYTF
v_call: TRBV2
j_call: TRBJ1-2
clone_size: many
d_call: .

cdr3_nt: TGTGCCAGCGGGGGGGCGAAGGCTGAAGCTTTCTTT
cdr3_aa: CASGGAKAEAFF
v_call: TRBV25-1
j_call: TRBJ1-1
clone_size: .
d_call: .

cdr3_nt: TGCAGTGCTAGTGAATACAGGGGCGTCGTCGGGGAGCTGTTTTTT
cdr3_aa: CSASEYRGVVGELFF
v_call: TRBV20-1
j_call: TRBJ2-2
clone_size: .
d_call: TRBD1

cdr3_nt: TGTGCCAGCAGCGTGGCCGGGACAGGGGACGACGAGCAGTACTTC
cdr3_aa: CASSVAGTGDDEQYF
v_call: TRBV9
j_call: TRBJ2-7
clone_size: many
d_call: TRBD1

cdr3_nt: TGTGCCAGCAGCGCGGATTCCGGGACAGGATTGAACACCGGGGAGCTGTTTTTT
cdr3_aa: CASSADSGTGLNTGELFF
v_call: TRBV7-2
j_call: TRBJ2-2
clone_size: .
d_call: TRBD1

cdr3_nt: TGTGCCACTAAGGCCGGCCTGACTTTC
cdr3_aa: CATKAGLTF
v_call: TRBV15
j_call: TRBJ2-6
clone_size: .
d_call: .

cdr3_nt: TGCAGTGCTAGCCAGGCTTCGGCCGAAAAACTGTTTTTT
cdr3_aa: CSASQASAEKLFF
v_call: TRBV20-1
j_call: TRBJ1-4
clone_size: .
d_call: .

cdr3_nt: TGCGCCAGCAGACAGGGGGCGCTTAGGGAGTTGGGGGTTCAAGCTTTCTTT
cdr3_aa: CASRQGALRELGVQAFF
v_call: TRBV7-3
j_call: TRBJ1-1
clone_size: .
d_call: TRBD1

cdr3_nt: TGCAGCATGAGGACAGGGGACTATGGCTACACCTTC
cdr3_aa: CSMRTGDYGYTF
v_call: TRBV29-1
j_call: TRBJ1-2
clone_size: many
d_call: TRBD1

cdr3_nt: TGTGCCACCAGCAGAGAACAGGGGACTGGGGCCAACGTCCTGACTTTC
cdr3_aa: CATSREQGTGANVLTF
v_call: TRBV15
j_call: TRBJ2-6
clone_size: few
d_call: TRBD1

cdr3_nt: TGTGCCAGCGGAACGGGAGGGCCCCAGCATTTT
cdr3_aa: CASGTGGPQHF
v_call: TRBV25-1
j_call: TRBJ1-5
clone_size: .
d_call: .

cdr3_nt: TGTGCCAGCAGCTCCGATTTTAGAGGGGGCCCCTATGGCTACACCTTC
cdr3_aa: CASSSDFRGGPYGYTF
v_call: TRBV7-2
j_call: TRBJ1-2
clone_size: .
d_call: TRBD1

cdr3_nt: TGTGCCAGCAGCTTAGCCGAGGGGGCAAGTGGCTACACCTTC
cdr3_aa: CASSLAEGASGYTF
v_call: TRBV7-9
j_call: TRBJ1-2
clone_size: many
d_call: TRBD1

cdr3_nt: TGCAGTGCTCCTACCTATGGCTACACCTTC
cdr3_aa: CSAPTYGYTF
v_call: TRBV20-1
j_call: TRBJ1-2
clone_size: many
d_call: .

cdr3_nt: TGTGCCAGTAGTATAACGACAGGGAGGAACGGGCCCCAGCATTTT
cdr3_aa: CASSITTGRNGPQHF
v_call: TRBV19
j_call: TRBJ1-5
clone_size: .
d_call: TRBD1

cdr3_nt: TGTGCCATCAGTGCCAGCAGCTTCGACAGGGGTCCCTCTGGGGCCAACGTCCTGACTTTC
cdr3_aa: CAISASSFDRGPSGANVLTF
v_call: TRBV10-3
j_call: TRBJ2-6
clone_size: .
d_call: TRBD1

cdr3_nt: TGTGCCAGCAGTGGACCGGGATACGAGCAGTACTTC
cdr3_aa: CASSGPGYEQYF
v_call: TRBV2
j_call: TRBJ2-7
clone_size: many
d_call: .

cdr3_nt: TGCAGCGTTGAGGTCCCTGGACAGGGCGACTATGGCTACACCTTC
cdr3_aa: CSVEVPGQGDYGYTF
v_call: TRBV29-1
j_call: TRBJ1-2
clone_size: many
d_call: TRBD1

cdr3_nt: TGTGCCAGCAGAGTAGACGGGACGGCTGCAACTGAAGCTTTCTTT
cdr3_aa: CASRVDGTAATEAFF
v_call: TRBV6-1
j_call: TRBJ1-1
clone_size: .
d_call: .

cdr3_nt: TGTGCCAGTAGCCAGGACAGTCTCAGCACTGAAGCTTTCTTT
cdr3_aa: CASSQDSLSTEAFF
v_call: TRBV19
j_call: TRBJ1-1
clone_size: many
d_call: .

cdr3_nt: TGCAGTGCTAGGGGGGCAGGCGAGGAAAAACTGTTTTTT
cdr3_aa: CSARGAGEEKLFF
v_call: TRBV20-1
j_call: TRBJ1-4
clone_size: .
d_call: .

cdr3_nt: TGCAGCGTTTGGACAGGGAACACCGGGGAGCTGTTTTTT
cdr3_aa: CSVWTGNTGELFF
v_call: TRBV29-1
j_call: TRBJ2-2
clone_size: many
d_call: TRBD1

cdr3_nt: TGCGCCAGCAGCTTGGACGTTAATCAGCCCCAGCATTTT
cdr3_aa: CASSLDVNQPQHF
v_call: TRBV5-1
j_call: TRBJ1-5
clone_size: many
d_call: .

cdr3_nt: TGTGCCAGCAGCTGGACAGGGGGTGACGCCTATGGCTACACCTTC
cdr3_aa: CASSWTGGDAYGYTF
v_call: TRBV4-1
j_call: TRBJ1-2
clone_size: .
d_call: TRBD1

cdr3_nt: TGTGCCAGCAGTGACCGGGACTATCAAGAGACCCAGTACTTC
cdr3_aa: CASSDRDYQETQYF
v_call: TRBV2
j_call: TRBJ2-5
clone_size: .
d_call: TRBD2

cdr3_nt: TGTGCCAGCAGCTTCGGGGACAGGGGAAGTGGAGAGACCCAGTACTTC
cdr3_aa: CASSFGDRGSGETQYF
v_call: TRBV7-6
j_call: TRBJ2-5
clone_size: .
d_call: TRBD1

cdr3_nt: TGCGCCAGCAGCGTAGCCGGGACAGGTGAAGCTTTCTTT
cdr3_aa: CASSVAGTGEAFF
v_call: TRBV13
j_call: TRBJ1-1
clone_size: .
d_call: TRBD1

cdr3_nt: TGTGCCAGCAGTGAAGCCAGGATCCAAGAGACCCAGTACTTC
cdr3_aa: CASSEARIQETQYF
v_call: TRBV2
j_call: TRBJ2-5
clone_size: .
d_call: .